This T cell receptor beta chain derives from a study of T cell responses to AZD1222 COVID-19 vaccine. Data came from immunoSEQ multiplex PCR; TCRdb stores just in-frame clones and leaves some out. The sample lists about 120,000 clones; more than 85% were seen once. Worth noting for this clone: Its antigen is unknown.

Trimming removed 4 bases from V and 5 bases from J; junction bases left unmatched: 6. This CDR3 has 14 amino acids. Germline lookup yields CDR1 SGDLS and CDR2 YYNGEE. Study-level results: Donor demographics were predominantly white British with a female majority; clonal diversity may be underestimated. Only after the peak T cell response were repertoires sampled.

The chain has TRBV9 and TRBJ2-7; TRBD1 matches 10 bases. The sequence derives from an adult who received the AZD1222 COVID-19 vaccine. Here the sequenced sample was peripheral blood, taken 28 days after the second AZD1222 dose. In DNA form, the CDR3 reads TGTGCCAGCAGCCGGGACAGGGGTGTGAACGAGCAGTACTTC. As protein: CASSRDRGVNEQYF. The entire variable domain, with the rest obtained from reference TRBV9 and TRBJ2-7, is as follows: DSGVTQTPKHLITATGQRVTLRCSPRSGDLSVYWYQQSLDQGLQFLIQYYNGEERAKGNILERFSAQQFPDLHSELNLSSLELGDSALYFCASSRDRGVNEQYFGPGTRLTVT.